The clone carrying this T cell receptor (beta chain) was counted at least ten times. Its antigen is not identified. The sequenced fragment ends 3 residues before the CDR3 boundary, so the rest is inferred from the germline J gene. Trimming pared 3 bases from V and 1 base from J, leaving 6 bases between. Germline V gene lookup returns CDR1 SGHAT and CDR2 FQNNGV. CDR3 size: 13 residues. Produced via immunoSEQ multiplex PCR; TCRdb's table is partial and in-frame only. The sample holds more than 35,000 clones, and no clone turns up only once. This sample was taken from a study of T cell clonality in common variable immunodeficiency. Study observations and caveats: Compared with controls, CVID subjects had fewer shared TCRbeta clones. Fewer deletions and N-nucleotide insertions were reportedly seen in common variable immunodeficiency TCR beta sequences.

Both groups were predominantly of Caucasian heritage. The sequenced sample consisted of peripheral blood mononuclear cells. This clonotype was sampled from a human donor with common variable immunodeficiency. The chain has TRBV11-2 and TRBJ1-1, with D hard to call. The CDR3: CASSFNRNTEAFF. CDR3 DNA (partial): TGTGCCAGCAGCTTTAACAGGAACACTGAA.